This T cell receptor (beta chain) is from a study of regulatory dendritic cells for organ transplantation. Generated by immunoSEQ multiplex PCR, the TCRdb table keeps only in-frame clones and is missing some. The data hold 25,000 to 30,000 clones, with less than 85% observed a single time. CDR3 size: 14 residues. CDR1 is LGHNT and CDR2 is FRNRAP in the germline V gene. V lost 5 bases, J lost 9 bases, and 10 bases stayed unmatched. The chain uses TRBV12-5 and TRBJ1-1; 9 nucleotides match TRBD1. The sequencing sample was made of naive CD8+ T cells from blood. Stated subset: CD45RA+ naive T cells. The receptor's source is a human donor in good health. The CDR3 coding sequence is TGTGCTAGTGGTGTGGACAGGGGAGGTACTAAAGCTTTCTTT. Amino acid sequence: CASGVDRGGTKAFF.